This T cell receptor (beta chain) originates from a study of blood T cell repertoires in COVID-19. Turning to the study itself: Both acute and convalescent COVID-19 samples were obtained from the United States, Italy and Spain. Sample material is recorded as cDNA or gDNA derived from T cells, B-cell-depleted T cells, or PBMCs.

Per the original methods: Amplification with reference gene primers provided the estimates of nucleated cell counts. The repertoire was sequenced with immunoSEQ multiplex PCR; TCRdb's copy has only in-frame clones and lacks some. The DNA was the basis for D and trimming; V, J and clone size are from that table. The sample contains 200,000 or so clones, roughly nine tenths of which appear only once. This clonotype was sampled from a middle-aged man with active or convalescent COVID-19. Material: peripheral blood.

The chain's CDR3 is CASSPRTGVGYTF. CDR3 DNA sequence: TGTGCCAGCAGTCCAAGGACAGGGGTTGGCTACACCTTC. V is TRBV27 and J is TRBJ1-2; 9 bases are a match to TRBD1. CDR1 MNHEY and CDR2 SMNVEV come from the germline V gene (reference sequence). The CDR3 covers 13 residues. V lost 5 bases and J lost 7; bases outside the gene matches: 5.